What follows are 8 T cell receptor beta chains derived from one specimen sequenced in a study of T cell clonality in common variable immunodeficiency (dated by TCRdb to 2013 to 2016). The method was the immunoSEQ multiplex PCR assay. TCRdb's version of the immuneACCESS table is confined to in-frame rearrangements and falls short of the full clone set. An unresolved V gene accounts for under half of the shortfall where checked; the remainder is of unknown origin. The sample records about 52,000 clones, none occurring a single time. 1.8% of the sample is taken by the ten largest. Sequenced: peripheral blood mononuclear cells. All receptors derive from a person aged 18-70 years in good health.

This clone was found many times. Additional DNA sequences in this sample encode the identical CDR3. Incomplete CDR3 DNA: TGTGCCACATCGGGACAGCCCTTCTCTGGAAACACC. Its translation: CATSGQPFSGNT. The CDR3, in full, reads CATSGQPFSGNTIYF. V gene TRBV6-2 or TRBV6-3 combines with J gene TRBJ1-3, with TRBD1 matching over 7 bases. The read is 3 residues too short to cover the CDR3 end, so that end is filled in from the germline J gene. The ends lost 10 bases at V and 0 bases at J; junction bases unmatched: 9. Germline assignment: CDR1 MNHEY and CDR2 SVGEGT. This CDR3 has 15 amino acids.

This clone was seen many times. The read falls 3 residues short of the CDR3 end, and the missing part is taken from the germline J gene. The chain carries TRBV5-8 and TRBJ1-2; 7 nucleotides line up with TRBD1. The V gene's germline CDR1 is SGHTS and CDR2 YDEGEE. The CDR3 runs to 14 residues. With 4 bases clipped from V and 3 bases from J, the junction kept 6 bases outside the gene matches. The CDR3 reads CASSRRGHYYGYTF. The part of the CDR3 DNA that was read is TGTGCCAGCAGCCGAAGGGGGCACTACTATGGC.

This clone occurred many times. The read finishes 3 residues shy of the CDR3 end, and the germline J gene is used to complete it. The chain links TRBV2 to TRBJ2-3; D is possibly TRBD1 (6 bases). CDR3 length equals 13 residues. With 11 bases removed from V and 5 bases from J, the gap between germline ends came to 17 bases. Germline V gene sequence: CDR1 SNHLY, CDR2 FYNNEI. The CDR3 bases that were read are TGTGCCGGTAACCGGGACATCCAAGATACG. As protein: CAGNRDIQDT. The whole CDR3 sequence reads CAGNRDIQDTQYF.

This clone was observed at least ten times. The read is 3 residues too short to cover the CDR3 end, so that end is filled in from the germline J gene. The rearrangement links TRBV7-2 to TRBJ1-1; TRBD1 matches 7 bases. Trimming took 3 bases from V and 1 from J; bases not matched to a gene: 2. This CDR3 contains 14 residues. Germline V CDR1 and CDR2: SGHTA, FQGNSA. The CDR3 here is CASSFHRGNTEAFF. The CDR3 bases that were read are TGTGCCAGCAGCTTCCACAGGGGGAACACTGAA.

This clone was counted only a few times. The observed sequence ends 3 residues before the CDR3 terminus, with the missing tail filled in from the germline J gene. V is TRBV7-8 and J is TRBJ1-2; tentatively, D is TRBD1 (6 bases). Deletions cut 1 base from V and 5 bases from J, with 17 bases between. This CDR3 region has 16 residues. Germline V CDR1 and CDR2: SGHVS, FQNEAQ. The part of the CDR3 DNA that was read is TGTGCCAGCAGCTTAGGGGCGGACCCAGGGGCTTATGGC. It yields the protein CASSLGADPGAYG. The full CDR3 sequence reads CASSLGADPGAYGYTF.

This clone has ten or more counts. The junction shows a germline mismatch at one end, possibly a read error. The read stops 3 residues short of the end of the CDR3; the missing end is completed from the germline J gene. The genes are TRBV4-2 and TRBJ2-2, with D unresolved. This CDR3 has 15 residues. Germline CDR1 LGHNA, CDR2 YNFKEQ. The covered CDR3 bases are TGCGCCAGCAGCCAAGGGCAGGATTACACCGGGGAG. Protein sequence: CASSQGQDYTGE. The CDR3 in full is CASSQGQDYTGELFF.

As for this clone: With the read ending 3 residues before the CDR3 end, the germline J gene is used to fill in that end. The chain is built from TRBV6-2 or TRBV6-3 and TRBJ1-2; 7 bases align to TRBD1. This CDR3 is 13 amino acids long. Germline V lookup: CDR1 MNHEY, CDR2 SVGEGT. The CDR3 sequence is CASRPPGGVGYTF. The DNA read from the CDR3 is TGTGCCAGCAGGCCCCCAGGGGGTGTGGGC.

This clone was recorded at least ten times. CDR3 protein: CSAVRTSGGYEQYF. Incomplete CDR3 DNA: TGCAGTGCTGTAAGGACTAGCGGGGGCTACGAG. This chain uses TRBV20-1 with TRBJ2-7; 13 bases map to TRBD2. The CDR3 goes on 3 residues after the read ends, and that part is filled in from the germline J gene. This CDR3 has 14 amino acids. Germline CDR1 DFQATT, CDR2 SNEGSKA (reference sequence). Trimming cost V 5 bases and J 3 bases; bases outside gene matches: 4.